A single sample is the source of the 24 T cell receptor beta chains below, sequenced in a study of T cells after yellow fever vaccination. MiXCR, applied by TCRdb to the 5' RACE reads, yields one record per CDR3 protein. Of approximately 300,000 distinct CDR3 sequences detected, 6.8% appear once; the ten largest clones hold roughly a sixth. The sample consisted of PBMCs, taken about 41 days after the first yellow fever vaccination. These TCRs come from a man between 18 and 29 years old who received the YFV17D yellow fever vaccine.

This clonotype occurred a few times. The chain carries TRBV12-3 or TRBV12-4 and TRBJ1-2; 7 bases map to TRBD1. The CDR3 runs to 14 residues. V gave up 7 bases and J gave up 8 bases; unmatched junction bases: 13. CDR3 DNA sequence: TGTGCCAGCACTCACTTACACAGGGGCAACGGCTACACCTTC. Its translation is CASTHLHRGNGYTF.

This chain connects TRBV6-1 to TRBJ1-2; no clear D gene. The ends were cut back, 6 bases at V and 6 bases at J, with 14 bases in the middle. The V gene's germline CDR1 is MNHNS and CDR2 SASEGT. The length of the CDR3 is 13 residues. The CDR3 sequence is CASRINGENGYTF. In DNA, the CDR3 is TGTGCCAGCAGGATTAACGGCGAGAATGGCTACACCTTC.

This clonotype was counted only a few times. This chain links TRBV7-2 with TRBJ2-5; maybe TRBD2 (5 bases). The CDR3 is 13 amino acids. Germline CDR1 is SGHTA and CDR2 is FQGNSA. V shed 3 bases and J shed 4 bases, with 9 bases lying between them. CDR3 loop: CASSLRAPETQYF. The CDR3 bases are TGTGCCAGCAGCTTGAGGGCCCCAGAGACCCAGTACTTC.

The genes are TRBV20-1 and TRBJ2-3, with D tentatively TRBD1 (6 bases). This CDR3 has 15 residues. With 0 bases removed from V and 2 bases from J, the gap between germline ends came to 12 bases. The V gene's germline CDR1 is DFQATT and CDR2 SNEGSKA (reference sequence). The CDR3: CSARDSRGNTDTQYF. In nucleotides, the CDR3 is TGCAGTGCTAGAGACAGCAGGGGAAACACAGATACGCAGTATTTT.

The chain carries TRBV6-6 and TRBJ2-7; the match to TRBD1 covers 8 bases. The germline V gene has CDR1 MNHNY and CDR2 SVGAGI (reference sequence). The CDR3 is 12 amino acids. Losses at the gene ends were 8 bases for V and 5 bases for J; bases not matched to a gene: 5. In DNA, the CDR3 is TGTGCCAGCCGACCGACAGGGGACGAGCAGTACTTC. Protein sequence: CASRPTGDEQYF.

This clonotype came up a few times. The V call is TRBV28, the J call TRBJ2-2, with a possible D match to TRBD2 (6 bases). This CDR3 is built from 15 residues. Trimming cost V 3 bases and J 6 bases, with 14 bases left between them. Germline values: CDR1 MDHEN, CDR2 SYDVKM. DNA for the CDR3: TGTGCCAGCAGTTTCCGAGGACTAAGTTCCGGGGAGCTGTTTTTT. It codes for CASSFRGLSSGELFF.

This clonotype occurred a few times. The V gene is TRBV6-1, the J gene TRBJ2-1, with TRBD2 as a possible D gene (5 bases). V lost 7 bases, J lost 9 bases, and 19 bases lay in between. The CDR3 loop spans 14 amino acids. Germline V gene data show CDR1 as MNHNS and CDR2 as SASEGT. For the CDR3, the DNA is TGTGCCAGCATGTCGGGCTGGGGAGTCCCTGAGCAGTTCTTC. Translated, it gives CASMSGWGVPEQFF.

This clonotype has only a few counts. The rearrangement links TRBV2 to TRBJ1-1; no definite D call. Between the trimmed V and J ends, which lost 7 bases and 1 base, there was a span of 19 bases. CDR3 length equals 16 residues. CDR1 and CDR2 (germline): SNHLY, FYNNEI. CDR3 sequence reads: CASNRSLRESNTEAFF. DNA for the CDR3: TGTGCCAGCAATCGAAGCTTAAGGGAATCGAACACTGAAGCTTTCTTT.

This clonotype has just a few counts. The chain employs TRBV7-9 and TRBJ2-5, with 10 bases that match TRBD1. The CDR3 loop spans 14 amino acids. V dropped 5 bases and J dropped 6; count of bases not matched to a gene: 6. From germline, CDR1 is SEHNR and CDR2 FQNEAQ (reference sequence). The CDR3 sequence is CASSPQGQGKTQYF. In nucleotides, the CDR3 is TGTGCCAGCAGCCCGCAGGGACAGGGGAAGACCCAGTACTTC.

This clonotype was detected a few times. CDR3 residues: CASTQSEAYRSPLHF. CDR3 in DNA: TGTGCCAGCACCCAATCCGAGGCCTACCGGTCACCCCTCCACTTT. V and J are TRBV6-1 and TRBJ1-6; unclear D gene. CDR3 length: 15 amino acids. Germline V lookup: CDR1 MNHNS, CDR2 SASEGT. Deletions cut 7 bases from V and 10 bases from J, with 20 bases between.

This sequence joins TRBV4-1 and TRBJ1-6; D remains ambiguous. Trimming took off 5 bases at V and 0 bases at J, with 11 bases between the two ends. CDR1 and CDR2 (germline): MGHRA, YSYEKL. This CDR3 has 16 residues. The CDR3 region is CASSVSGSSYNSPLHF. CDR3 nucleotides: TGCGCCAGCAGCGTAAGCGGGAGCTCCTATAATTCACCCCTCCACTTT.

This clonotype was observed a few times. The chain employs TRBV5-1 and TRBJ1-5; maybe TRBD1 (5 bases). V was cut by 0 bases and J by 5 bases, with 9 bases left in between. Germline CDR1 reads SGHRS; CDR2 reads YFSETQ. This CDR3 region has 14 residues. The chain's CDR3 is CASSLGDLDQPQHF. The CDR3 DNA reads TGCGCCAGCAGCTTGGGGGACTTAGATCAGCCCCAGCATTTT.

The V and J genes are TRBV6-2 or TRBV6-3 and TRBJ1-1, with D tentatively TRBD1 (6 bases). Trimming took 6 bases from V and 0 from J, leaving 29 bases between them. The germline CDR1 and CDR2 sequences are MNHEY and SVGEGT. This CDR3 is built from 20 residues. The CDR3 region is CASRAQGSGRPDALNTEAFF. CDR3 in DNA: TGTGCCAGCAGAGCTCAGGGGTCAGGCCGCCCAGATGCACTGAACACTGAAGCTTTCTTT.

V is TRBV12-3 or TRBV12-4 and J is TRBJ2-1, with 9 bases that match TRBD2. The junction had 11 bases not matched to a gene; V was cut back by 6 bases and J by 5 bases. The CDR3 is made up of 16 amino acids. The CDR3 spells CASRSSGRPVHNEQFF. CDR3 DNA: TGTGCCAGCAGATCCAGCGGGAGGCCCGTCCACAATGAGCAGTTCTTC.

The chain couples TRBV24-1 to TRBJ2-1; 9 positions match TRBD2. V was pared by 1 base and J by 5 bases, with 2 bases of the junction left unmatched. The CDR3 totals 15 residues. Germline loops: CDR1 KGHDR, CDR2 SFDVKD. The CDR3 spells CATSDLAGGDNEQFF. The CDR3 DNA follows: TGTGCCACCAGTGATTTAGCGGGGGGTGACAATGAGCAGTTCTTC.

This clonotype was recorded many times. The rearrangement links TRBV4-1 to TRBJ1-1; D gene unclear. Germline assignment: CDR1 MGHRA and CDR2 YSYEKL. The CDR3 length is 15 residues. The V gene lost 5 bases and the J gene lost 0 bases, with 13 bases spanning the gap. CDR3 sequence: CASSSHPLMNTEAFF. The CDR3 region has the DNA TGCGCCAGCAGCTCTCATCCGTTAATGAACACTGAAGCTTTCTTT.

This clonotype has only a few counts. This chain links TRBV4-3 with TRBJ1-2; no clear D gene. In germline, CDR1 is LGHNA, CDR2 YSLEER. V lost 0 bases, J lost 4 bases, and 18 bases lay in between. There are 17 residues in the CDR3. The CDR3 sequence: CASSQDPQEAGTYGYTF. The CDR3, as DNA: TGCGCCAGCAGCCAAGACCCCCAGGAGGCCGGAACCTATGGCTACACCTTC.

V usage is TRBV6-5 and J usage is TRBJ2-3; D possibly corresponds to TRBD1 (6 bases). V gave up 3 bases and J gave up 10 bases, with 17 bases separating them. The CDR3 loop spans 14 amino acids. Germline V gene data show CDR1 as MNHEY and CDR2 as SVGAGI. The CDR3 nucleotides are TGTGCCAGCAGTTATTCCCCGGGGCAGGGGCCGCAGTATTTT. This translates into CASSYSPGQGPQYF.

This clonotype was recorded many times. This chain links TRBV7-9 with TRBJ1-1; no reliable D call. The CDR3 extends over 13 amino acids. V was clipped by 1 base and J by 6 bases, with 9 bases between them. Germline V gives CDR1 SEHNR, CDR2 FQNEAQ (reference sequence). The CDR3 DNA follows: TGTGCCAGCAGCTTAGATTGGGGAGCTGAAGCTTTCTTT. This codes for CASSLDWGAEAFF.

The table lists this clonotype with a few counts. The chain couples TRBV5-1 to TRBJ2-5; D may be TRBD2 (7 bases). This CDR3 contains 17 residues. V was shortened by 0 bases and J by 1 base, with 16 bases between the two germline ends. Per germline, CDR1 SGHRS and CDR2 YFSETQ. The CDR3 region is CASSLEGGGPPQETQYF. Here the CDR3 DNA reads TGCGCCAGCAGCTTGGAGGGGGGGGGCCCACCCCAAGAGACCCAGTACTTC.

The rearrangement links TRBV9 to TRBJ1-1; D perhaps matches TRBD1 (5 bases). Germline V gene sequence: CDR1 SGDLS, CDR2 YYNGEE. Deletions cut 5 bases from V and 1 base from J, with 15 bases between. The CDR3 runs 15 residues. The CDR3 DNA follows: TGTGCCAGCAGGTCTTTGGGAACAGGGAACACTGAAGCTTTCTTT. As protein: CASRSLGTGNTEAFF. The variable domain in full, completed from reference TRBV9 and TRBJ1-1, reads DSGVTQTPKHLITATGQRVTLRCSPRSGDLSVYWYQQSLDQGLQFLIQYYNGEERAKGNILERFSAQQFPDLHSELNLSSLELGDSALYFCASRSLGTGNTEAFFGQGTRLTVV.

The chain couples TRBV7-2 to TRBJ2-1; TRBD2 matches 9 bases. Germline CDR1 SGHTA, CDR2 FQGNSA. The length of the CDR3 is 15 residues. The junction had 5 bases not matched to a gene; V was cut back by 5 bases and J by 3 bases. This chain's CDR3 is CASSLQTSGYNEQFF. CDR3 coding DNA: TGTGCCAGCAGCCTGCAGACTAGCGGCTACAATGAGCAGTTCTTC.

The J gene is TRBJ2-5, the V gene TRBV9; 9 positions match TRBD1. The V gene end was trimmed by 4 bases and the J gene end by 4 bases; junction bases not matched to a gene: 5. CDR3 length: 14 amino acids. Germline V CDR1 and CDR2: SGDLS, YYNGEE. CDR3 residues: CASSTRQGGETQYF. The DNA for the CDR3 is TGTGCCAGCAGCACGCGACAGGGGGGAGAGACCCAGTACTTC.

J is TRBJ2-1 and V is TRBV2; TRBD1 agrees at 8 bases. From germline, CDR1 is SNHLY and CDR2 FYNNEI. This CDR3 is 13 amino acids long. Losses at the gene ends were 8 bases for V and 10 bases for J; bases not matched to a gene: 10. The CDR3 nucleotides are TGTGCCAGCTGGGGCAGGGGGCGATGGGAGCAGTTCTTC. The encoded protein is CASWGRGRWEQFF.